Each of the 8 T cell receptor beta chains below was sequenced from the same sample in a study of blood T cell repertoires in COVID-19. The protocol was immunoSEQ multiplex PCR, while the TCRdb copy is restricted to in-frame clones and leaves out a portion. Here the sample spans roughly 150,000 clones, 84% being singletons. The sequenced sample was peripheral blood. Every receptor here comes from a woman between 45 and 65 years old with acute or convalescent COVID-19.

The genes are TRBV5-4 and TRBJ1-4; D may be TRBD1 (5 bases). Germline CDR1 SGHNT, CDR2 YYREEE (reference sequence). Trimming took 4 bases from V and 8 from J, leaving 18 bases between them. This CDR3 is 15 amino acids long. This CDR3 reads CASSPSVGGQEKLFF. Here the CDR3 DNA reads TGTGCCAGCAGCCCCTCCGTGGGGGGTCAGGAAAAACTGTTTTTT.

V gene TRBV2 combines with J gene TRBJ2-2; TRBD1 matches 8 bases. The length of the CDR3 is 14 residues. CDR1 is SNHLY and CDR2 is FYNNEI in the germline V gene. With 7 bases clipped from V and 4 bases from J, the junction kept 5 bases outside the gene matches. CDR3 region: CASTGQGLTGELFF. CDR3 bases: TGTGCCAGCACCGGACAGGGCCTCACCGGGGAGCTGTTTTTT.

The chain is built from TRBV19 and TRBJ2-5; TRBD2 aligns across 8 bases. The germline gives CDR1 LNHDA, CDR2 SQIVND (reference sequence). V was pared by 2 bases and J by 5 bases, with 7 bases of the junction left unmatched. The CDR3 consists of 15 residues. The CDR3 DNA sequence: TGTGCCAGTAGTATAAGCGGGGGTGATTGGGAGACCCAGTACTTC. Residues: CASSISGGDWETQYF.

This clone was recorded many times. V is TRBV19 and J is TRBJ1-6; TRBD1 aligns across 7 bases. Germline CDR1 reads LNHDA; CDR2 reads SQIVND (reference sequence). CDR3 length equals 18 residues. J lost 4 bases, V lost 3 bases, and 12 bases had no gene match. The CDR3 nucleotides read TGTGCCAGTAGTATTCGCGGCGGGACAGTTTGGTATAATTCACCCCTCCACTTT. As protein: CASSIRGGTVWYNSPLHF.

The chain combines TRBV5-4 with TRBJ2-7, with 7 bases lining up with TRBD2. Germline V lookup: CDR1 SGHNT, CDR2 YYREEE (reference sequence). J gave up 11 bases and V 3 bases, and 11 bases lay outside the gene matches. The CDR3 spans 13 residues. Written as DNA, the CDR3 is TGTGCCAGCAGCTCCGACGCGGGAGCGGTAGAGTACTTC. Protein sequence: CASSSDAGAVEYF.

The J gene is TRBJ2-7, the V gene TRBV29-1, with D tentatively TRBD2 (6 bases). The ends were cut back, 4 bases at V and 5 bases at J, with 9 bases in the middle. Germline V gene sequence: CDR1 SQVTM, CDR2 ANQGSEA. The CDR3 contains 11 residues. CDR3 protein: CSVVRRDEQYF. CDR3 coding DNA: TGCAGCGTTGTGCGGAGGGACGAGCAGTACTTC.

The chain links TRBV28 to TRBJ2-7, with D perhaps TRBD2 (5 bases). The CDR3 has 14 amino acids. Trimming took 7 bases from V and 0 from J, leaving 13 bases between them. Per the germline V gene, CDR1 is MDHEN and CDR2 is SYDVKM. The CDR3 DNA reads TGTGCCAGCACCAAAAGCGGCAGCTCCTACGAGCAGTACTTC. It specifies CASTKSGSSYEQYF.

The chain uses TRBV7-2 and TRBJ1-2; no clear D gene. The length of the CDR3 is 13 residues. From germline, CDR1 is SGHTA and CDR2 FQGNSA. V was shortened by 0 bases and J by 7 bases, with 9 bases between the two germline ends. In nucleotides, the CDR3 is TGTGCCAGCAGCTTAGCTGCGGGTGGTGGCTACACCTTC. Translating gives CASSLAAGGGYTF. Supplemented by reference TRBV7-2 and TRBJ1-2, the full variable domain reads GAGVSQSPSNKVTEKGKDVELRCDPISGHTALYWYRQSLGQGLEFLIYFQGNSAPDKSGLPSDRFSAERTGGSVSTLTIQRTQQEDSAVYLCASSLAAGGGYTFGSGTRLTVV.